One sample yielded the 5 T cell receptor beta chains listed below, sequenced in a study of cytomegalovirus exposure and HLA in healthy donors. 60 Vbeta and 13 Jbeta primers were used in PCR. Assay used: immunoSEQ multiplex PCR; TCRdb lists only in-frame clones, some missing. The sample contains 150,000 to 200,000 clones, around 86% of which appear only once. Material: PBMCs. The receptors here all came from a human donor in good health.

The V gene is TRBV11-3, the J gene TRBJ2-7, with 7 bases lining up with TRBD1. Germline trimming cut 1 base from V and 1 base from J; bases unmatched to any gene: 1. CDR1 and CDR2 (germline): SGHNT, YENEEA. The CDR3 covers 14 residues. CDR3 DNA sequence: TGTGCCAGCAGCTTAGGGGACAGATCCTACGAGCAGTACTTC. Its protein product is CASSLGDRSYEQYF.

The V call is TRBV19, the J call TRBJ2-5, with TRBD2 as a possible D gene (6 bases). CDR1 and CDR2 (germline): LNHDA, SQIVND (reference sequence). The V end lost 1 base, the J end lost 3 bases, and 9 bases lay between the germline ends. The CDR3 is 14 amino acids. CDR3 region: CASSIGPGEETQYF. CDR3 bases: TGTGCCAGTAGTATAGGACCGGGGGAAGAGACCCAGTACTTC.

V and J are TRBV11-3 and TRBJ2-7; D is unresolved. V lost 1 base to trimming and J lost 3 bases, with 13 bases between them. The length of the CDR3 is 15 residues. Germline V gene data show CDR1 as SGHNT and CDR2 as YENEEA. The CDR3 loop is CASSLAGIPYYEQYF. CDR3 coding DNA: TGTGCCAGCAGCTTAGCAGGCATCCCCTACTACGAGCAGTACTTC.

The rearrangement uses TRBV13 and TRBJ1-2; 10 bases align to TRBD1. There are 14 residues in the CDR3. After removal of 1 base from V and 6 bases from J, the junction contained 2 bases not matched to a gene. From germline, CDR1 is PRHDT and CDR2 FYEKMQ (reference sequence). CDR3 region: CASSLAGQGNGYTF. The CDR3 coding sequence is TGTGCCAGCAGCTTAGCGGGACAGGGGAATGGCTACACCTTC. Full variable domain (rest looked up from reference TRBV13 and TRBJ1-2): AAGVIQSPRHLIKEKRETATLKCYPIPRHDTVYWYQQGPGQDPQFLISFYEKMQSDKGSIPDRFSAQQFSDYHSELNMSSLELGDSALYFCASSLAGQGNGYTFGSGTRLTVV.

The chain uses TRBV14 and TRBJ2-3, with TRBD1 matching over 7 bases. The CDR3 sequence is 15 residues long. Trimming at V came to 4 bases and at J to 1 base, leaving 5 bases not matched to a gene. Germline V CDR1 and CDR2: SGHDN, FVKESK. The CDR3 loop is CASSPLDRGTDTQYF. As DNA, the CDR3 is TGTGCCAGCAGCCCCCTCGACAGGGGCACAGATACGCAGTATTTT.